Below, one TCR beta chain is given with its context. This entry is derived from a study of monozygotic twins with inflammatory bowel disease. The authors ran two nested PCRs of around 15 and 10 cycles on TCRalpha and TCRbeta cDNA. Reprocessing the 5' RACE reads, TCRdb reports a single entry for every CDR3 protein and omits DNA. This table lists approximately 380,000 distinct CDR3 sequences. The germline V gene encodes CDR1 SQVTM and CDR2 ANQGSEA. The CDR3 has 17 amino acids. The genes are TRBV29-1 and TRBJ2-3; TCRdb selects TRBD2, and the lack of DNA leaves this call unchecked. This sequence originates from a human donor with ulcerative colitis or Crohn's disease, or a healthy co-twin of an affected twin (not recorded which). Sequenced material: blood. CDR3 loop: CSHSGTSGGKGTDTQYF.